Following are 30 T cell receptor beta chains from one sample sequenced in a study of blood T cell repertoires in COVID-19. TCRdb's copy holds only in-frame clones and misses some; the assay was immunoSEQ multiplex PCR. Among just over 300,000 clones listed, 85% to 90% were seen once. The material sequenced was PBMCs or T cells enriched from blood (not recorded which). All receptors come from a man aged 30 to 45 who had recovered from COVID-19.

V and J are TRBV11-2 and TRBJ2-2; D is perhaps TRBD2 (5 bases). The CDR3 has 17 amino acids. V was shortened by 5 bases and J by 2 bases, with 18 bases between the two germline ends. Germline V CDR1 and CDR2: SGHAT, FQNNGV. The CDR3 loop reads CASSLGILRVNTGELFF. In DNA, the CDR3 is TGTGCCAGCAGCCTAGGAATTTTGAGGGTCAACACCGGGGAGCTGTTTTTT.

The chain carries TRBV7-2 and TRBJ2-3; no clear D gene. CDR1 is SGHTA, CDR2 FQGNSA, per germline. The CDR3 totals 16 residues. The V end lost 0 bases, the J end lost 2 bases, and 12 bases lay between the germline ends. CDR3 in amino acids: CASSLAATQVTDTQYF. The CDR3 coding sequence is TGTGCCAGCAGCTTAGCGGCAACCCAAGTCACAGATACGCAGTATTTT.

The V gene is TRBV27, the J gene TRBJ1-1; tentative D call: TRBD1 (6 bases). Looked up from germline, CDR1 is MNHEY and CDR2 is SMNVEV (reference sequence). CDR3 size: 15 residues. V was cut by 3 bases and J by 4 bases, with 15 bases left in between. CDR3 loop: CASSFYQGNSTEAFF. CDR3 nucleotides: TGTGCCAGCAGTTTTTATCAGGGGAATAGCACTGAAGCTTTCTTT.

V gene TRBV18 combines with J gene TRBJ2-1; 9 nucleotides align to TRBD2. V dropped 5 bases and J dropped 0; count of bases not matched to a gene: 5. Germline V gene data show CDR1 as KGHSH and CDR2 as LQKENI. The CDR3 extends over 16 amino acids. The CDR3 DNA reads TGTGCCAGCTCAGCGCTAGCGGGGTCCTCCTACAATGAGCAGTTCTTC. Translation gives CASSALAGSSYNEQFF.

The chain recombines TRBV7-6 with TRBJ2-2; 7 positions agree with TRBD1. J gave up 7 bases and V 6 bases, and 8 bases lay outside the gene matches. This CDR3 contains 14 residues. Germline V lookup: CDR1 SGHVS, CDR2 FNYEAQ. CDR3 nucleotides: TGTGCCAGCAGTATGACAGGGAGCGACGGGGAGCTGTTTTTT. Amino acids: CASSMTGSDGELFF.

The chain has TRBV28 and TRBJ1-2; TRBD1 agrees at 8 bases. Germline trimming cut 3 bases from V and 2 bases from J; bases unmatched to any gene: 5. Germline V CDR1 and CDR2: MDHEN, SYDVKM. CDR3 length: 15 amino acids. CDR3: CASSFTDRGNYGYTF. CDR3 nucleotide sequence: TGTGCCAGCAGTTTCACCGACAGGGGAAACTATGGCTACACCTTC.

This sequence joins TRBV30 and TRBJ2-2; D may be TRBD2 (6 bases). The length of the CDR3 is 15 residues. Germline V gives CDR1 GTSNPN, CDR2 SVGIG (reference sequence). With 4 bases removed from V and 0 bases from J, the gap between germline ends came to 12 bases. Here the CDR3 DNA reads TGTGCCTGGAAGGGTCGGGAGCCGAACACCGGGGAGCTGTTTTTT. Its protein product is CAWKGREPNTGELFF.

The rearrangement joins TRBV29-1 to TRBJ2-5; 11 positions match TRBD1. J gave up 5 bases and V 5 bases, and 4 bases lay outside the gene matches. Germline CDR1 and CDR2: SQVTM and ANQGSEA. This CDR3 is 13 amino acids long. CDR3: CSVSGQGVETQYF. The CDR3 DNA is TGCAGCGTTTCGGGACAGGGGGTGGAGACCCAGTACTTC. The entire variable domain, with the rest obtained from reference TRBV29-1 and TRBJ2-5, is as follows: SAVISQKPSRDICQRGTSLTIQCQVDSQVTMMFWYRQQPGQSLTLIATANQGSEATYESGFVIDKFPISRPNLTFSTLTVSNMSPEDSSIYLCSVSGQGVETQYFGPGTRLLVL.

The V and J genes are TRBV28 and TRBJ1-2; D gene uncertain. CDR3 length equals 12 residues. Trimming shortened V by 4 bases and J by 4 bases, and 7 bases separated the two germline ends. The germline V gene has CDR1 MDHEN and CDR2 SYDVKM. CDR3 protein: CASSSPGYGYTF. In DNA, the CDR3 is TGTGCCAGCAGTTCCCCAGGCTATGGCTACACCTTC.

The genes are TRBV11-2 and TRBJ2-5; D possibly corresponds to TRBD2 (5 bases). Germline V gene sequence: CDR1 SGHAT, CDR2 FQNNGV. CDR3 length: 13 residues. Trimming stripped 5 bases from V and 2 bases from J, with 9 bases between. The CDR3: CASSTGLQETQYF. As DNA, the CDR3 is TGTGCCAGCAGCACCGGACTGCAAGAGACCCAGTACTTC.

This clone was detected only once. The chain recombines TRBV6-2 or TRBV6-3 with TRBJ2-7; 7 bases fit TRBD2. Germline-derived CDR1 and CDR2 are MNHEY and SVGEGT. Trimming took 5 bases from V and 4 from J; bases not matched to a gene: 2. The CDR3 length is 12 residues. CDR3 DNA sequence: TGTGCCAGCAGTCGGGAGGATTACGAGCAGTACTTC. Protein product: CASSREDYEQYF.

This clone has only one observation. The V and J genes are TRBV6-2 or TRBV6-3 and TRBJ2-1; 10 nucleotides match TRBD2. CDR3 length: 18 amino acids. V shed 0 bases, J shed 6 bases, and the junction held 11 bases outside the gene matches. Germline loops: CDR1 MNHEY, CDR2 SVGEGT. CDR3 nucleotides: TGTGCCAGCAGTTACTCTTTGGCTAGCGGGAGCTTAGGCAATGAGCAGTTCTTC. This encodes CASSYSLASGSLGNEQFF.

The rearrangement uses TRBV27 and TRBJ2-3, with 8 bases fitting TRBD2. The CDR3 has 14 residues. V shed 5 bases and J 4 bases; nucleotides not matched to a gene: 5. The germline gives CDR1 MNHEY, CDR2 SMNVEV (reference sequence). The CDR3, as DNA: TGTGCCAGCAGTCAGGGACTAGGGTCAGATACGCAGTATTTT. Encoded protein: CASSQGLGSDTQYF.

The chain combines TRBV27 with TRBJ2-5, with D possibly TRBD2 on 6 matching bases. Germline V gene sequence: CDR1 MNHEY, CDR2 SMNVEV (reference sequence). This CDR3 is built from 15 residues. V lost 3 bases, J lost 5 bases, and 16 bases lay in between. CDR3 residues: CASSFRLPAGETQYF. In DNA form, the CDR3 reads TGTGCCAGCAGTTTTCGTCTACCCGCGGGGGAGACCCAGTACTTC.

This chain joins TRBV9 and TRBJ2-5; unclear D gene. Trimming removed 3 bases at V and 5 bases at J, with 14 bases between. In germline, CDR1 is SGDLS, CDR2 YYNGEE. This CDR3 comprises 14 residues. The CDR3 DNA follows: TGTGCCAGCAGCGGAGGAGTCGGCTGGGAGACCCAGTACTTC. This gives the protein CASSGGVGWETQYF.

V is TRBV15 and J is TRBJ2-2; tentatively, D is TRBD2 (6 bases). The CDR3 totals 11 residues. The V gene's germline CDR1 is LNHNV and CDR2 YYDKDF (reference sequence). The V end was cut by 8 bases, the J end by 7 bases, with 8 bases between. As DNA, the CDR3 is TGTGCCACCCAGGACTACGGGGAGCTGTTTTTT. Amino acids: CATQDYGELFF.

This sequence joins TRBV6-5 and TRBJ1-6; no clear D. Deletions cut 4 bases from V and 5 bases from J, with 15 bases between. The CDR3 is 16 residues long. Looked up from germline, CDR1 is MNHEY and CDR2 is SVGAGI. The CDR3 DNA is TGTGCCAGCAGTTCCCCTACACGAGGAAATAATTCACCCCTCCACTTT. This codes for CASSSPTRGNNSPLHF.

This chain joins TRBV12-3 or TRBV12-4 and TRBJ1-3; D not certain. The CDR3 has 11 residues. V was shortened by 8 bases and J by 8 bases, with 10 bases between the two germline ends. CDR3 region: CASATTHTIYF. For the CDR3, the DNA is TGTGCCAGCGCCACTACGCACACCATATATTTT.

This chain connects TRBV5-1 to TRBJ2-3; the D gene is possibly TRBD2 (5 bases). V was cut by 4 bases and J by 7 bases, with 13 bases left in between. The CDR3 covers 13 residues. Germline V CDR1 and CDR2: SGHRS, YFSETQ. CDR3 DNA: TGCGCCAGCAGCCTCGGGGTGGCTAATACGCAGTATTTT. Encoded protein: CASSLGVANTQYF.

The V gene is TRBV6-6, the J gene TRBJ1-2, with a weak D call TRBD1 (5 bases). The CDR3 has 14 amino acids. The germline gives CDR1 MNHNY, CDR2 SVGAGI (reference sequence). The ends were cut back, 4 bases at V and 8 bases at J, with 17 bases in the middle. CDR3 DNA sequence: TGTGCCAGCAGTTTGGAAATGGGGGGTTTCGGCTACACCTTC. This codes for CASSLEMGGFGYTF.

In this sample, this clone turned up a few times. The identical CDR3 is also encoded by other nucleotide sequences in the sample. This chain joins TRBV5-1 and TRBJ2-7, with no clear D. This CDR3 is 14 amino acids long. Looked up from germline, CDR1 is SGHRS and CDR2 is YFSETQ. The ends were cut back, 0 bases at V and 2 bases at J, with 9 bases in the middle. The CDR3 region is CASSLAEGAYEQYF. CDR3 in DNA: TGCGCCAGCAGCTTGGCGGAAGGAGCCTACGAGCAGTACTTC.

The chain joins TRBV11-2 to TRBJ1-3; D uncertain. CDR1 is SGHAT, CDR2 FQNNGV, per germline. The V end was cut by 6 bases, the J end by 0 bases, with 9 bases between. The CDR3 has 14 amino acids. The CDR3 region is CASRSLSSGNTIYF. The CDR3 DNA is TGTGCCAGCAGGAGCTTGAGCTCTGGAAACACCATATATTTT.

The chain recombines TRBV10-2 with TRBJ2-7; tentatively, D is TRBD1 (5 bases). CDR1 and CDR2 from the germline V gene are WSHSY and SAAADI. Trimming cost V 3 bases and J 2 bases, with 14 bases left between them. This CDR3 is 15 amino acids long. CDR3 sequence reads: CASSDRSGFTYEQYF. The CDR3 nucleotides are TGCGCCAGCAGTGATAGGTCAGGGTTTACCTACGAGCAGTACTTC.

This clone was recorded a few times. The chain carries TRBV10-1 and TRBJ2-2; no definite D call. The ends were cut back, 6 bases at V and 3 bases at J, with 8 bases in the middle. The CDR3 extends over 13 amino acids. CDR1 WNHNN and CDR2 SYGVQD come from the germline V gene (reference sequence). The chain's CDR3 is CASRRTDTGELFF. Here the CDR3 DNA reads TGCGCCAGCAGACGTACGGACACCGGGGAGCTGTTTTTT.

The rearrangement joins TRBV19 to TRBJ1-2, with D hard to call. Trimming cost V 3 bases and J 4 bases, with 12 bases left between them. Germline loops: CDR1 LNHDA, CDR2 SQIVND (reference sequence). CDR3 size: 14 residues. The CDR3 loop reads CASSMNSVAYGYTF. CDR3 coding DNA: TGTGCCAGTAGTATGAACAGTGTGGCCTATGGCTACACCTTC.

The CDR3 spells CASSRQGGTGELFF. The CDR3 region has the DNA TGTGCCAGCAGCCGACAGGGTGGCACCGGGGAGCTGTTTTTT. This sequence joins TRBV14 and TRBJ2-2, with 7 bases that match TRBD1. J lost 4 bases, V lost 4 bases, and 3 bases had no gene match. This CDR3 is 14 amino acids long. Germline V gives CDR1 SGHDN, CDR2 FVKESK. The variable domain in full, completed from reference TRBV14 and TRBJ2-2, reads EAGVTQFPSHSVIEKGQTVTLRCDPISGHDNLYWYRRVMGKEIKFLLHFVKESKQDESGMPNNRFLAERTGGTYSTLKVQPAELEDSGVYFCASSRQGGTGELFFGEGSRLTVL.

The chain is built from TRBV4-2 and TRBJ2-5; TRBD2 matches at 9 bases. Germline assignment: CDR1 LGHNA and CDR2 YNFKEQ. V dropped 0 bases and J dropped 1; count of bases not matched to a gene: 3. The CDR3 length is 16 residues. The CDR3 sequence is CASSQEAGGSQETQYF. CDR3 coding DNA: TGTGCCAGCAGCCAAGAGGCGGGAGGGTCCCAAGAGACCCAGTACTTC.

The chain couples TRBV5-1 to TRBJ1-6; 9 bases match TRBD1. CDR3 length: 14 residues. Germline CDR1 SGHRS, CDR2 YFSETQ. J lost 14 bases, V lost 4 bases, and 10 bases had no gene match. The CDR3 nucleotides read TGCGCCAGCAGCGGACCAGGACAGGGGCGATCCCTCCACTTT. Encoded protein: CASSGPGQGRSLHF.

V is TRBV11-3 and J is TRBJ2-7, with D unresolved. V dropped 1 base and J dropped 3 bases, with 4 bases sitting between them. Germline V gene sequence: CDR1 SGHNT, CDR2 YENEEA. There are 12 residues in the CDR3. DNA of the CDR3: TGTGCCAGCAGCTTAGTACTCTACGAGCAGTACTTC. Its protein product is CASSLVLYEQYF.

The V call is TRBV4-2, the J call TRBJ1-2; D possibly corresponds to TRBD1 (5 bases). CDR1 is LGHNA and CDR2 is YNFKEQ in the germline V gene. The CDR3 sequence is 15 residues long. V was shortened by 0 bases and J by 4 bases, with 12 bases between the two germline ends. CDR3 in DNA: TGTGCCAGCAGCCAAGATTACAGACAGAGCTATGGCTACACCTTC. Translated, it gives CASSQDYRQSYGYTF.